These T cell receptor beta chains were read from a single sample in a study of Ad26.COV2.S vaccination and SARS-CoV-2 variants. Measured with immunoSEQ multiplex PCR; TCRdb has only the in-frame clones, and not every one. Among 300,000 to 350,000 clones, 88% were seen once, and the ten largest hold 6.4%. Material: peripheral blood, obtained in a trial of Ad26.COV2.S vaccine versus placebo. The receptors originated from a person between 18 and 59 years old who received the Ad26.COV2.S COVID-19 vaccine or a placebo. CDR3s include the opening cysteine and the closing phenylalanine or tryptophan. Part of the rows lack a size; the others show once, few, many or a class for expanded clones.

v_call	clone_size	cdr3_aa
TRBV11-2	.	CATETLAGVGELFF
TRBV25-1	.	CASSEYGTPMNTEAFF
TRBV5-1	.	CASSFRPGGSSPLHF
TRBV19	.	CASINTGTGNTEAFF
TRBV27	.	CASSILGKDHEQYF
TRBV30	.	CAWRKDSSNEKLFF
TRBV19	.	CASSIDSFGRGHGYTF
TRBV2	.	CASGRKGNEQFF
TRBV5-1	.	CASRMQTGRAVGASPLHF
TRBV19	once	CASTGTSAHNEQFF
TRBV12-3/TRBV12-4	.	CASSPGTYEQYF
TRBV27	.	CASSLSGGYEQYF
TRBV12-3/TRBV12-4	.	CASSLSMDGGYTF
TRBV28	.	CASRRLAGVVDTQYF
TRBV27	.	CASNPSGYSTDTQYF
TRBV29-1	.	CSGTGGRANTIYF
TRBV30	.	CAWSGNTGELFF
TRBV7-8	few	CASSLEPGRRLEAFF
TRBV5-1	.	CASSPESQRNSPLHF
TRBV9	.	CASSPRDGPYNEQFF
TRBV19	.	CASSPSGGRSSYNEQFF
TRBV9	once	CASSMGENAWKGSPLHF
TRBV5-8	.	CASSSWTGRDQPQHF
TRBV5-4	.	CASSLAGTGKYTGELFF
TRBV5-1	.	CASSLAGSSSYEQYF
TRBV7-2	.	CASSLVGGLEEKLFF
TRBV5-4	.	CASSPQGGGAYEQYF
TRBV28	.	CASSLYDRGYNEQFF
TRBV16	.	CASSQLDRPGELFF
TRBV7-9	.	CASSFTGAGNTIYF
TRBV3-1/TRBV3-2	.	CASSQDTRDIHGYTF
TRBV11-1	.	CASSLRGSGVSYEQYF
TRBV5-1	.	CASSLGSAVVNEQYF
TRBV9	.	CASTPGQNNSPLHF
TRBV4-2	.	CASSQEWGSLYGYTF
TRBV5-4	.	CASSPRDRGPYEQYF
TRBV4-3	.	CASSQDRSRGPTDTQYF